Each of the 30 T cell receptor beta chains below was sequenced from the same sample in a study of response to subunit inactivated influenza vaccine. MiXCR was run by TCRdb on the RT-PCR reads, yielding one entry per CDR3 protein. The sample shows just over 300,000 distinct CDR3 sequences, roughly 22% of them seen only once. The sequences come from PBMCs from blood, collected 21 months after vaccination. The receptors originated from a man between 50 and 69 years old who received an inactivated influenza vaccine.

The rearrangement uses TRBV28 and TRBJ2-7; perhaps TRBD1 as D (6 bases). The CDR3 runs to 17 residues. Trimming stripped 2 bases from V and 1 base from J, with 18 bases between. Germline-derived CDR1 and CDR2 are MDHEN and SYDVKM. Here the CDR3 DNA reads TGTGCCAGCAGTTTAAATGTTTACGGGGACACTTCCTACGAGCAGTACTTC. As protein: CASSLNVYGDTSYEQYF.

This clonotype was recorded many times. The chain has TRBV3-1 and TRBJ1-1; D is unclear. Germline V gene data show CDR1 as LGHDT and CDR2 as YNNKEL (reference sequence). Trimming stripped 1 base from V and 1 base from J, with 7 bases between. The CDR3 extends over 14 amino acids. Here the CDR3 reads CASSQVGGNTEAFF. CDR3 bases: TGTGCCAGCAGCCAAGTGGGAGGGAACACTGAAGCTTTCTTT.

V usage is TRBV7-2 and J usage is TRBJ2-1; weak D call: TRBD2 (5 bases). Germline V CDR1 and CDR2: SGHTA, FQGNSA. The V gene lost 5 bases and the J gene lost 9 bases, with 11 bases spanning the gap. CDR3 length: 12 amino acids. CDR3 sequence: CASSPIGSEQFF. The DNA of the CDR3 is TGTGCCAGCAGCCCAATAGGGAGTGAGCAGTTCTTC.

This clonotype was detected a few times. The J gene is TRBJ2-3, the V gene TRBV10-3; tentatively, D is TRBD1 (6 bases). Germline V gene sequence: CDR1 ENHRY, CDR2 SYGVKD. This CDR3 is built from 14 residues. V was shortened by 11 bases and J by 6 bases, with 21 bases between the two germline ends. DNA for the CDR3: TGTGCCTCGACCCCAGGGGCGAGTGGGGATACGCAGTATTTT. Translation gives CASTPGASGDTQYF.

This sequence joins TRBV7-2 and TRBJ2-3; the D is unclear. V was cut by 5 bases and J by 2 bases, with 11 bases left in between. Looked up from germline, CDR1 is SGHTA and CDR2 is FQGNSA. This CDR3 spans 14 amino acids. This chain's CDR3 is CASSQRRFTDTQYF. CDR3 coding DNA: TGTGCCAGCAGCCAAAGACGGTTCACAGATACGCAGTATTTT. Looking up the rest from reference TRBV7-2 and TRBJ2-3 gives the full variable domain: GAGVSQSPSNKVTEKGKDVELRCDPISGHTALYWYRQSLGQGLEFLIYFQGNSAPDKSGLPSDRFSAERTGGSVSTLTIQRTQQEDSAVYLCASSQRRFTDTQYFGPGTRLTVL.

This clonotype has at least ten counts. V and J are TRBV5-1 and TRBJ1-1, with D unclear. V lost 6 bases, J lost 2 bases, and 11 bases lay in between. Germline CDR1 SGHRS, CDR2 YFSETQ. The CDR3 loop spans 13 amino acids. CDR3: CASTDWVNTEAFF. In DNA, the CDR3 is TGCGCCAGCACGGACTGGGTTAACACTGAAGCTTTCTTT.

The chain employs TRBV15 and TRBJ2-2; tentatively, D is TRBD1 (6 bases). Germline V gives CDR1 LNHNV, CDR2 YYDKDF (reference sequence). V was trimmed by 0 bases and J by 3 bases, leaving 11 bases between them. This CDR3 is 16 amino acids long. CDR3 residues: CATSRDQAGDTGELFF. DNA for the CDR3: TGTGCCACCAGCAGAGATCAGGCAGGGGACACCGGGGAGCTGTTTTTT.

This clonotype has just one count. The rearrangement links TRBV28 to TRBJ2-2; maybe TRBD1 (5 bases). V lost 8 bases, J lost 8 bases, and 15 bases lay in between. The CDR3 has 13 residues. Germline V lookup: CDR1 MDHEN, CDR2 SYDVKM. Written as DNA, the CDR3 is TGTGCCAGCCGAACTGGGGCCTTGGGGGAGCTGTTTTTT. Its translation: CASRTGALGELFF.

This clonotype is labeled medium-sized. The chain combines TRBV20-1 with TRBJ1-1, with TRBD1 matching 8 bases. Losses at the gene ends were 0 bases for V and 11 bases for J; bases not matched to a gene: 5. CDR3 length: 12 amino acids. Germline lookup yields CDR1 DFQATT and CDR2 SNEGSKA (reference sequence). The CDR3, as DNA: TGCAGTGCTAGAGATTCTTACAGGGGGGCTTTCTTT. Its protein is CSARDSYRGAFF.

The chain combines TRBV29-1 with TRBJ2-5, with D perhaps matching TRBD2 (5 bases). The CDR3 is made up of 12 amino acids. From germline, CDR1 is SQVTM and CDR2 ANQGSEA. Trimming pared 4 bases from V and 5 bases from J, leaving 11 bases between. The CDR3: CSVVVAGETQYF. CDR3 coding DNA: TGCAGCGTTGTTGTGGCGGGCGAGACCCAGTACTTC.

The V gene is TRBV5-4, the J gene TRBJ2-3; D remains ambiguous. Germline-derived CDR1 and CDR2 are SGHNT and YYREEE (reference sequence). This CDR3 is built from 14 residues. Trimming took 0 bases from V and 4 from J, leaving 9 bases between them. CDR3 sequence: CASSLGIAADTQYF. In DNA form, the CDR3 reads TGTGCCAGCAGCTTGGGGATCGCAGCAGATACGCAGTATTTT. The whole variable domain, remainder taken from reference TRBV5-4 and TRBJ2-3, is ETGVTQSPTHLIKTRGQQVTLRCSSQSGHNTVSWYQQALGQGPQFIFQYYREEENGRGNFPPRFSGLQFPNYSSELNVNALELDDSALYLCASSLGIAADTQYFGPGTRLTVL.

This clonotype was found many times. The CDR3 coding sequence is TGCAGCGTGACCCAGGGGGATAGCAATCAGCCCCAGCATTTT. It encodes CSVTQGDSNQPQHF. The chain uses TRBV29-1 and TRBJ1-5, with TRBD1 matching over 7 bases. V lost 6 bases to trimming and J lost 0 bases; unmatched junction nucleotides: 5. CDR3 length equals 14 residues. Germline loops: CDR1 SQVTM, CDR2 ANQGSEA.

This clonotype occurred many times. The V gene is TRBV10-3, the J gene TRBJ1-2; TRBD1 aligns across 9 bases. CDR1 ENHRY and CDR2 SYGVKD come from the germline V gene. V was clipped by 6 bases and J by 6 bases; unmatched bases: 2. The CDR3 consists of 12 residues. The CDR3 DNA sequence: TGTGCCATCAGCCGACAGGGGGATGGCTACACCTTC. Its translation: CAISRQGDGYTF.

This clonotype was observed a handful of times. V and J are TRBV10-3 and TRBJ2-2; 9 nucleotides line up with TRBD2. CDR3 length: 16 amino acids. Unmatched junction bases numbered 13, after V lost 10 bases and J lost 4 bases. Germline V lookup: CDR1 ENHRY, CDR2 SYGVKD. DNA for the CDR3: TGTGCCACCATGGAGACTAGCGGCCAGGCCACCGGGGAGCTGTTTTTT. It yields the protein CATMETSGQATGELFF.

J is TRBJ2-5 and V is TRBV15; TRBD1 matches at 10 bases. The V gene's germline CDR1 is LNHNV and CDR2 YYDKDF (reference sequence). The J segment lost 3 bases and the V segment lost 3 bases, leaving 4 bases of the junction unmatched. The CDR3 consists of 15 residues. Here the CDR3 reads CATSRTGGPEETQYF. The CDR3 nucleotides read TGTGCCACCAGCAGGACAGGGGGCCCGGAAGAGACCCAGTACTTC.

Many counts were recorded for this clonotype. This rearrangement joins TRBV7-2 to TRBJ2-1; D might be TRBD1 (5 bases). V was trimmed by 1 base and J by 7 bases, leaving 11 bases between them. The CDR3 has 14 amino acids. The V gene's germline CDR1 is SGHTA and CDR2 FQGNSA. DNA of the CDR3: TGTGCCAGCAGCTTAGACAGGATGGGGAATGAGCAGTTCTTC. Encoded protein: CASSLDRMGNEQFF.

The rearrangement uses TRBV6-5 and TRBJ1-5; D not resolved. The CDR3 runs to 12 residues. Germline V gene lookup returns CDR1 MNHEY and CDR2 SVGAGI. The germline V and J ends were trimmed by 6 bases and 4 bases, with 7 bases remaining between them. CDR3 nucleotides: TGTGCCAGCAGGGACGGGAATCAGCCCCAGCATTTT. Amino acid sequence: CASRDGNQPQHF.

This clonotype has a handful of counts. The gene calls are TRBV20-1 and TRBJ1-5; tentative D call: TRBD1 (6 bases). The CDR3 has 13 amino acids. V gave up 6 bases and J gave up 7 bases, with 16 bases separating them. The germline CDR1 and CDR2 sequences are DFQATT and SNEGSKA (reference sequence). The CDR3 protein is CSAKQGAEQPQHF. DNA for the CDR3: TGCAGTGCAAAACAGGGAGCGGAACAGCCCCAGCATTTT.

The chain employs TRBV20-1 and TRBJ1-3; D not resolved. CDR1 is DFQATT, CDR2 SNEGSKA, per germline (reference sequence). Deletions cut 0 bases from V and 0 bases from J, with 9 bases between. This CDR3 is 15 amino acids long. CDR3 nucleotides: TGCAGTGCTAGAGATAGCCAGAGCTCTGGAAACACCATATATTTT. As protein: CSARDSQSSGNTIYF.

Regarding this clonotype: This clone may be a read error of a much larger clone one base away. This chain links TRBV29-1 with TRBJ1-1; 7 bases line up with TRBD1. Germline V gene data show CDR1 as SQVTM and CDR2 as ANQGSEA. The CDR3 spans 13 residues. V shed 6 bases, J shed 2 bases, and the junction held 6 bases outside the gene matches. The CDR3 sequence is CSVQGVGNTEAFF. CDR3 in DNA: TGCAGCGTCCAGGGGGTCGGAAACACTGAAGCTTTCTTT.

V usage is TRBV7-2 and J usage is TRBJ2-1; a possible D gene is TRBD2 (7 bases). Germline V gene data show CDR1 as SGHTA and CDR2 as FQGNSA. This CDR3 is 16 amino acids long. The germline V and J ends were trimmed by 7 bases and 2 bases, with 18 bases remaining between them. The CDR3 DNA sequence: TGTGCCAGCACTCTCCTAGGGGGGGGTCCCTACAATGAGCAGTTCTTC. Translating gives CASTLLGGGPYNEQFF.

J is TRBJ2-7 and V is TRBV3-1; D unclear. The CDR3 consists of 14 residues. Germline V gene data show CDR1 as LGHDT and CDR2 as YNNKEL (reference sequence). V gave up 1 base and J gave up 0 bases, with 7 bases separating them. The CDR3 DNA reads TGTGCCAGCAGCCAAGCCAGCCTCTCCTACGAGCAGTACTTC. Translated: CASSQASLSYEQYF.

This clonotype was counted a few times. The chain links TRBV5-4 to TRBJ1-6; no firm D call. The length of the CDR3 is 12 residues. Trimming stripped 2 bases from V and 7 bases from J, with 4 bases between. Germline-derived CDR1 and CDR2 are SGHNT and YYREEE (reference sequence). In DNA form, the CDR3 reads TGTGCCAGCAGCTTCGAGAATTCACCCCTCCACTTT. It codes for CASSFENSPLHF. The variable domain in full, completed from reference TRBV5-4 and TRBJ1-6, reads ETGVTQSPTHLIKTRGQQVTLRCSSQSGHNTVSWYQQALGQGPQFIFQYYREEENGRGNFPPRFSGLQFPNYSSELNVNALELDDSALYLCASSFENSPLHFGNGTRLTVT.

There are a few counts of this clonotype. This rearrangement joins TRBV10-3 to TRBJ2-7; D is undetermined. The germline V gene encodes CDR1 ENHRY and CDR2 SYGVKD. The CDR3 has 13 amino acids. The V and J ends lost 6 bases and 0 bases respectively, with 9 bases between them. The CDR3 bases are TGTGCCATCAGGCTGTCGAGCTCCTACGAGCAGTACTTC. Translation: CAIRLSSSYEQYF.

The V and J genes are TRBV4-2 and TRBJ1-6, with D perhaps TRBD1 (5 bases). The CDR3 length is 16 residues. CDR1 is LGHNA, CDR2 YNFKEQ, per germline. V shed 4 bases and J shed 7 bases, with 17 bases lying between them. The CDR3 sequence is CASSLGSSAGNSPLHF. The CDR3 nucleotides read TGTGCCAGCAGCCTCGGCAGCTCAGCAGGGAATTCACCCCTCCACTTT.

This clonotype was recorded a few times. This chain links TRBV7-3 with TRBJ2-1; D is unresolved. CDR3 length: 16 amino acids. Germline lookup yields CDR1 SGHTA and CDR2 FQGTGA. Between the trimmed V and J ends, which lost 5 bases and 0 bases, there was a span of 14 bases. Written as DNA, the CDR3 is TGTGCCAGCAGCCCCACTGCCACCAGCTCCTACAATGAGCAGTTCTTC. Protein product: CASSPTATSSYNEQFF.

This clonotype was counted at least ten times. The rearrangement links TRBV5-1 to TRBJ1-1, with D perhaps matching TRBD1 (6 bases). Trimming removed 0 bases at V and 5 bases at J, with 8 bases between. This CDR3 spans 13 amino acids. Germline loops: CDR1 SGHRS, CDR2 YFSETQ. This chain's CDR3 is CASSLVDSTEAFF. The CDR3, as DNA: TGCGCCAGCAGCTTGGTGGACAGTACTGAAGCTTTCTTT.

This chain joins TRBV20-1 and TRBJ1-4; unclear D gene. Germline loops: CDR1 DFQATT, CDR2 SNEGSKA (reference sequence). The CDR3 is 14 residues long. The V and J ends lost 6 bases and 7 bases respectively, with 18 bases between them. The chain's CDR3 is CSAPRTQEAEKLFF. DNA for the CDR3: TGCAGTGCGCCTCGGACTCAGGAGGCTGAAAAACTGTTTTTT.

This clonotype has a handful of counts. CDR3 in amino acids: CASSQGDRSNTEAFF. The CDR3 bases are TGTGCCAGCAGTCAGGGGGACAGGTCGAACACTGAAGCTTTCTTT. The J gene is TRBJ1-1, the V gene TRBV27; 8 bases align to TRBD1. V lost 5 bases to trimming and J lost 1 base; unmatched junction nucleotides: 6. The CDR3 contains 15 residues. CDR1 and CDR2 (germline): MNHEY, SMNVEV (reference sequence).

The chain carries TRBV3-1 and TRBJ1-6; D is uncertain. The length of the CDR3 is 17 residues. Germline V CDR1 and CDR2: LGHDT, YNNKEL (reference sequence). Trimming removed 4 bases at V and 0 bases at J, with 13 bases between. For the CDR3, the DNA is TGTGCCAGCAGCCGTAAACACAGCAGCTCCTATAATTCACCCCTCCACTTT. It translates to CASSRKHSSSYNSPLHF.